This T cell receptor beta chain was profiled in a study of shared clonotypes between healthy human individuals. Libraries were prepared by immunoSEQ multiplex PCR; TCRdb keeps only in-frame clonotypes and omits some of them. The sample holds about 2 million clones, just under 95% seen once. Trimming shortened V by 3 bases and J by 6 bases, and 18 bases separated the two germline ends. The CDR3 is 16 residues long. Per germline, CDR1 LNHDA and CDR2 SQIVND (reference sequence). Selected positively for CCR7 and CD45RO-negative, naive CD8 cells excluded terminally differentiated effector memory CD45RA+ cells.

The J gene is TRBJ1-5, the V gene TRBV19; D is possibly TRBD1 (5 bases). Sequencing used naive CD8+ T cells sorted from blood. This TCR was sampled from a young man in good health. The CDR3 protein is CASSIPLAGRTQPQHF. CDR3 nucleotide sequence: TGTGCCAGTAGTATTCCCCTCGCAGGGCGAACTCAGCCCCAGCATTTT.